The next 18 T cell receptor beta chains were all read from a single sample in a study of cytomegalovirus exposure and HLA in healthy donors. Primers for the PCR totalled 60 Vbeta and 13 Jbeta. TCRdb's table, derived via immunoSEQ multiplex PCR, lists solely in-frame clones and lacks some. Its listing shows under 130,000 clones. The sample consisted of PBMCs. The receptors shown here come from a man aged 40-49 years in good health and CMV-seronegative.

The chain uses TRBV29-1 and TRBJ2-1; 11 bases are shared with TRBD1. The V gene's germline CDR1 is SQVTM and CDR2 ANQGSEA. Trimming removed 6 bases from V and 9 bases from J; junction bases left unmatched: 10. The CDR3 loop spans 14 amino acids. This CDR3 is CSVRDGTGGGEQFF. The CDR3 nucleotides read TGCAGCGTCCGTGATGGGACAGGGGGAGGTGAGCAGTTCTTC.

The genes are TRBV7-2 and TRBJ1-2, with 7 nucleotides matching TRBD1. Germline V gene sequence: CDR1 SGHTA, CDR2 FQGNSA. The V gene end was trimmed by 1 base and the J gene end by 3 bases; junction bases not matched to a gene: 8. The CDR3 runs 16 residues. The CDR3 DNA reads TGTGCCAGCAGCTTAGAGGCCCTCGGGACAGACTATGGCTACACCTTC. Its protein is CASSLEALGTDYGYTF.

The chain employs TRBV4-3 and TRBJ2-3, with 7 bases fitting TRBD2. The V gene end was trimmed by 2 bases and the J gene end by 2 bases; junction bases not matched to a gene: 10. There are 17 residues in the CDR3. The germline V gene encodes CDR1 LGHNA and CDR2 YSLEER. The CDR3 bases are TGCGCCAGCAGCCAAAATAATCGCGGGAGTCCCACAGATACGCAGTATTTT. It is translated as CASSQNNRGSPTDTQYF.

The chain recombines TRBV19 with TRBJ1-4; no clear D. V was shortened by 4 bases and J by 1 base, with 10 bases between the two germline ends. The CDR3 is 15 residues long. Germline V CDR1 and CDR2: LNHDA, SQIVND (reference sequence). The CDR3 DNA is TGTGCCAGTAGTAATTCACAGAGAACTAATGAAAAACTGTTTTTT. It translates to CASSNSQRTNEKLFF.

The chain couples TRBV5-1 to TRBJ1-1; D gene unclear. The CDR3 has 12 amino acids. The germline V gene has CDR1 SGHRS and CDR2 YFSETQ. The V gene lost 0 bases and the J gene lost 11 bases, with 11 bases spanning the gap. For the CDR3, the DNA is TGCGCCAGCAGCTTGGTTGGCGGTGGGGCTTTCTTT. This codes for CASSLVGGGAFF.

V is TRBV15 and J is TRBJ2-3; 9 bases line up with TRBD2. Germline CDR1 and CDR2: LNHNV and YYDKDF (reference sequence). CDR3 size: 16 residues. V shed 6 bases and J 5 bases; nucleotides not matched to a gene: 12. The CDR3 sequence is CATRGGVAGVVDTQYF. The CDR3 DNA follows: TGTGCCACCAGAGGGGGAGTAGCGGGAGTCGTAGATACGCAGTATTTT.

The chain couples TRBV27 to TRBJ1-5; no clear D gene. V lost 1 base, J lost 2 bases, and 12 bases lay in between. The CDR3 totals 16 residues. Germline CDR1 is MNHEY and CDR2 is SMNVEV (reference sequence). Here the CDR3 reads CASSLFGTGGNQPQHF. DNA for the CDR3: TGTGCCAGCAGTTTATTCGGAACGGGAGGCAATCAGCCCCAGCATTTT.

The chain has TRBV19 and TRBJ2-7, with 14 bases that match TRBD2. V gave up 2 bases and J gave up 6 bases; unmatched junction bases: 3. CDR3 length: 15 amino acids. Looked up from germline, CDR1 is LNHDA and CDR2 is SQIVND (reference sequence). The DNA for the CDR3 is TGTGCCAGTAGTATAATGGGACTAGCGGGGGCCGAGCAGTACTTC. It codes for CASSIMGLAGAEQYF.

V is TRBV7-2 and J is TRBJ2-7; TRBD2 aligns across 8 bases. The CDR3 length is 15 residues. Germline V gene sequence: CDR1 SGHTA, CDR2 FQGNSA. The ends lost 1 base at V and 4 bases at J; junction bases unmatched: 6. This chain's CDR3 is CASSLGGSGVYEQYF. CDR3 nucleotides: TGTGCCAGCAGCTTAGGTGGTAGCGGGGTTTACGAGCAGTACTTC.

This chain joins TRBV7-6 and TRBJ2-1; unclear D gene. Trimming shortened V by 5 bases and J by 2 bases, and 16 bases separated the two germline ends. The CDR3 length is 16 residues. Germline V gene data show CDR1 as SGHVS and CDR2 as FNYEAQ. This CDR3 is CASSPVDVGTYNEQFF. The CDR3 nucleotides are TGTGCCAGCAGCCCCGTAGATGTGGGCACCTACAATGAGCAGTTCTTC.

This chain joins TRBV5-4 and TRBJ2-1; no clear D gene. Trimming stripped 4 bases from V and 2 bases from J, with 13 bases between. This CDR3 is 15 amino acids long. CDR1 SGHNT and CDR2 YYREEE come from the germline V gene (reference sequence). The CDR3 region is CASSPLPSAYNEQFF. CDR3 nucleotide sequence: TGTGCCAGCAGCCCTCTCCCGTCGGCCTACAATGAGCAGTTCTTC.

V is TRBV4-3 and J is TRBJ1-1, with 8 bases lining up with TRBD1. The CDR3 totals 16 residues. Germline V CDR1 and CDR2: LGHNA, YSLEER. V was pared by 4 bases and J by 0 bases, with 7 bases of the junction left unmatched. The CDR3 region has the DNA TGCGCCAGCAGCCGAACGACAGGGGTGATGAACACTGAAGCTTTCTTT. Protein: CASSRTTGVMNTEAFF.

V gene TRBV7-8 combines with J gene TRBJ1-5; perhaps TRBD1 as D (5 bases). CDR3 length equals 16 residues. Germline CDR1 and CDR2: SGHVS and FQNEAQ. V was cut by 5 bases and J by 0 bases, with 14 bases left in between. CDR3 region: CASSLLDTNSNQPQHF. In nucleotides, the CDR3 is TGTGCCAGCAGCCTACTGGACACTAATAGCAATCAGCCCCAGCATTTT.

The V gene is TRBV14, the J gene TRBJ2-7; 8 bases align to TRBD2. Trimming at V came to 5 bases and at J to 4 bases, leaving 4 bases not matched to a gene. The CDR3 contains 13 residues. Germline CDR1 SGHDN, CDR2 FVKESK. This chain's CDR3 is CASSLSGSYEQYF. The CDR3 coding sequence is TGTGCCAGCAGCTTAAGCGGGAGTTACGAGCAGTACTTC.

The DNA of the CDR3 is TGTGCCAGCAGCCCCACAGGGAACACTGAAGCTTTCTTT. Protein sequence: CASSPTGNTEAFF. The chain is built from TRBV7-9 and TRBJ1-1; perhaps TRBD1 as D (5 bases). Germline V lookup: CDR1 SEHNR, CDR2 FQNEAQ (reference sequence). The V gene lost 5 bases and the J gene lost 1 base, with 8 bases spanning the gap. This CDR3 comprises 13 residues.

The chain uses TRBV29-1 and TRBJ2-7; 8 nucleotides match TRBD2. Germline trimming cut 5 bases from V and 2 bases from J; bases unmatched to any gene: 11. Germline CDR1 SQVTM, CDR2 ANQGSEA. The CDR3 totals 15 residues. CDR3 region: CSVFLKSGGTYEQYF. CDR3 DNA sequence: TGCAGCGTTTTCCTGAAGAGCGGGGGAACCTACGAGCAGTACTTC.

The DNA for the CDR3 is TGTGCCAGCAGCTCAACAAACTGGACAGGGAGGAATGGCTACACCTTC. Translation gives CASSSTNWTGRNGYTF. The chain is built from TRBV7-2 and TRBJ1-2; 8 nucleotides agree with TRBD1. Looked up from germline, CDR1 is SGHTA and CDR2 is FQGNSA. V dropped 4 bases and J dropped 6; count of bases not matched to a gene: 13. The CDR3 runs to 16 residues.

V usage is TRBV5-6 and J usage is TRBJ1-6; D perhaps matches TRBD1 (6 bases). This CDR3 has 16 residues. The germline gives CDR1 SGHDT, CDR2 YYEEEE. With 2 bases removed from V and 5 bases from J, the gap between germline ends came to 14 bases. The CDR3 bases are TGTGCCAGCAGCTTCGGCGCAGGGGATCATAATTCACCCCTCCACTTT. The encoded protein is CASSFGAGDHNSPLHF.